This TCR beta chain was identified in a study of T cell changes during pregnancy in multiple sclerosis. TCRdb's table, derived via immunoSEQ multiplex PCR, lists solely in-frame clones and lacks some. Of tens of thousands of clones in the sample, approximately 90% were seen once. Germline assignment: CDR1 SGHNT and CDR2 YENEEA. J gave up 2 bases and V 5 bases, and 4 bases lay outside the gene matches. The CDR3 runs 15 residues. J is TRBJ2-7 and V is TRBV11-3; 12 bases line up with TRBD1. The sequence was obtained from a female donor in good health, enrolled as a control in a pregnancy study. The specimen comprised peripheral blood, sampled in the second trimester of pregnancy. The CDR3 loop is CASSQGTGGTYEQYF. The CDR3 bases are TGTGCCAGCAGCCAAGGGACAGGGGGCACCTACGAGCAGTACTTC.